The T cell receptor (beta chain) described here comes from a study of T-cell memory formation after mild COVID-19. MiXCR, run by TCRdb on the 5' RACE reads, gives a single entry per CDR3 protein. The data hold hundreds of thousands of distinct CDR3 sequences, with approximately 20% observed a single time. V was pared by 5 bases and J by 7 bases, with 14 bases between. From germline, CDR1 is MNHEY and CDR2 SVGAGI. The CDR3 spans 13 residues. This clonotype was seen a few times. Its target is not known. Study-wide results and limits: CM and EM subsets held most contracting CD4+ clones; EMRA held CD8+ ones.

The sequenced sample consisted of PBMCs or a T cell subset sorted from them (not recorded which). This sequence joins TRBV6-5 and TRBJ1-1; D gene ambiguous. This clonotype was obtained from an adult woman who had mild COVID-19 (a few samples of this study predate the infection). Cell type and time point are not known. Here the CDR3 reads CASSSPTGVEAFF. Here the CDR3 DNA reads TGTGCCAGCAGTAGCCCGACTGGGGTTGAAGCTTTCTTT.